This T cell receptor beta chain originates from a study of identical twins. In TCRdb, the 5' RACE reads were re-called with MiXCR into one record per CDR3 protein. The profile covers 500,000 to 600,000 distinct CDR3 sequences, with roughly a fifth appearing a single time and around 0.9% taken by the ten largest. With 4 bases clipped from V and 9 bases from J, the junction kept 18 bases outside the gene matches. Germline V lookup: CDR1 LGHDT, CDR2 YNNKEL (reference sequence). The CDR3 is made up of 17 amino acids. The data were also submitted as part of a second study, on T cells expressing NK-cell markers.

The TCR was taken from a woman aged 18-29 years in good health. The rearrangement joins TRBV3-1 to TRBJ2-1; 7 nucleotides align to TRBD1. The sequencing sample was made of CD4+ T cells sorted from blood. CDR3 residues: CASSPRTGRRRVGEQFF. The CDR3 nucleotides are TGTGCCAGCAGCCCGCGGACAGGCAGGCGCAGGGTAGGTGAGCAGTTCTTC.